The sample holds a few counts of the clone carrying this TCR beta chain. Its antigen is unidentified. There are 15 residues in the CDR3. From germline, CDR1 is SGHTA and CDR2 FQGNSA. V was clipped by 3 bases and J by 4 bases; unmatched bases: 6. TCRdb itself ran the reads through MiXCR, one entry per CDR3 protein. The repertoire consists of under 50,000 distinct CDR3 sequences, with roughly 22% occurring once and the leading ten covering around 90%. The data originate from a study of T cell repertoires in cytomegalovirus infection. The chain carries TRBV7-2 and TRBJ2-7; 10 positions agree with TRBD2. Here the sequenced sample was CD8+ T cells from cultured PBMCs, taken from culture after CMV antigen stimulation. The origin of this receptor is a human donor in good health (CMV status not recorded). Some clones in this sample may be carry-over from other donors' samples. CDR3 sequence: CASSFNPSGSYEQYF. The CDR3 coding sequence is TGTGCCAGCAGCTTTAACCCTAGCGGGAGTTACGAGCAGTACTTC.